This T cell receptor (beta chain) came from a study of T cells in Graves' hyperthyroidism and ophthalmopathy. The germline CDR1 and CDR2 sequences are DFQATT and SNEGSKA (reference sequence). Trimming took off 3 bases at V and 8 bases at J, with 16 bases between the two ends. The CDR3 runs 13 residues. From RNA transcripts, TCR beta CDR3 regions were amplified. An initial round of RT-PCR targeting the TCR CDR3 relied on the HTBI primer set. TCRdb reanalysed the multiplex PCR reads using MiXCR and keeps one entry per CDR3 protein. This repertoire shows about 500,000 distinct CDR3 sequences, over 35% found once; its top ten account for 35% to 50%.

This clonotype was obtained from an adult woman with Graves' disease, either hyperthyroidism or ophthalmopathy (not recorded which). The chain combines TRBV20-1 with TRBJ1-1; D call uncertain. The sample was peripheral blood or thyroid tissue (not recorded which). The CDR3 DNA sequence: TGCAGTGCTAGGTGGGGAGCGGCGGCAGAAGCTTTCTTT. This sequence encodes CSARWGAAAEAFF.